This T cell receptor (beta chain) was identified in a study of cytomegalovirus exposure and HLA in healthy donors. General observations from the study: Rarity marked most TCR sequences, yet some public TCRs occurred in many donors.

Sequencing was performed with immunoSEQ multiplex PCR; in TCRdb, only in-frame clones are kept and a portion is missing. The sample holds approximately 140,000 clones; about 88% are singletons and the top ten take just under 9%. With regard to this clone: What it binds is not known.

The CDR3 is 16 amino acids. Germline CDR1 and CDR2: SNHLY and FYNNEI. J lost 7 bases, V lost 7 bases, and 14 bases had no gene match. The clonotype was recovered from a man between 18 and 35 years old in good health and CMV-seropositive. Sequences were obtained from PBMCs. The rearrangement joins TRBV2 to TRBJ1-5; 9 bases agree with TRBD1. CDR3 DNA: TGTGCCAGCAAGAAGGGACAGGGAAGTTTGGACCAGCCCCAGCATTTT. Protein: CASKKGQGSLDQPQHF.